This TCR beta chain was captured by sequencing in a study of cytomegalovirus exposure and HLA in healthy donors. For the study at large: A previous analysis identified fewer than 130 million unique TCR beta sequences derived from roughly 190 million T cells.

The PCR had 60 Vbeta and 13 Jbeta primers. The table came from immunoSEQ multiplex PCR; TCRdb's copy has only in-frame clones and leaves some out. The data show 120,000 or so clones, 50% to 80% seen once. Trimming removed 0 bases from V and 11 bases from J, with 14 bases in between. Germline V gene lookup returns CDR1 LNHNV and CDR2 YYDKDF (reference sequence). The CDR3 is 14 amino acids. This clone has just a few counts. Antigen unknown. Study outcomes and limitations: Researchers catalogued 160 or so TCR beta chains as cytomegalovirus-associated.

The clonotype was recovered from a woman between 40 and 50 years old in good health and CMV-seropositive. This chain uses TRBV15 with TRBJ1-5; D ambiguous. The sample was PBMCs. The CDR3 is CATSRDYPSQSQHF. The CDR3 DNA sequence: TGTGCCACCAGCAGAGATTATCCTTCCCAGTCCCAGCATTTT.